The 21 T cell receptor beta chains in this list originate from one sample, sequenced in a study of OX40 agonist ivuxolimab in advanced cancers. Some clones are missing from TCRdb's copy, which holds only in-frame ones; the method was immunoSEQ multiplex PCR. The sample lists about 45,000 clones, around 84% occurring once. The specimen was CD4+ or CD8+ T cells sorted from blood, collected in a trial of the OX40 agonist ivuxolimab. The receptor set was obtained from an adult with an advanced solid tumor such as melanoma, head and neck, liver or kidney cancer.

This rearrangement joins TRBV15 to TRBJ1-2; a possible D gene is TRBD1 (6 bases). Germline CDR1 is LNHNV and CDR2 is YYDKDF (reference sequence). V shed 0 bases and J shed 8 bases, with 13 bases lying between them. The CDR3 loop spans 14 amino acids. The CDR3 protein is CATSRDLGARGYTF. Here the CDR3 DNA reads TGTGCCACCAGCAGAGATCTGGGGGCTCGGGGCTACACCTTC.

The chain combines TRBV4-1 with TRBJ2-4; D is tentatively TRBD1 or TRBD2 (5 bases each). CDR1 and CDR2 from the germline V gene are MGHRA and YSYEKL. The CDR3 totals 14 residues. V shed 5 bases and J shed 3 bases, with 11 bases lying between them. CDR3 sequence reads: CASSTYGGKNIQYF. CDR3 coding DNA: TGCGCCAGCAGCACGTATGGGGGCAAAAACATTCAGTACTTC.

The chain uses TRBV5-1 and TRBJ2-1; 9 bases match TRBD2. CDR3 length equals 16 residues. V lost 0 bases and J lost 2; bases outside the gene matches: 3. Germline V gives CDR1 SGHRS, CDR2 YFSETQ. The CDR3 is CASSLGLAVAYNEQFF. The CDR3 coding sequence is TGCGCCAGCAGCTTGGGACTAGCGGTTGCCTACAATGAGCAGTTCTTC. Together with reference TRBV5-1 and TRBJ2-1, the CDR3 gives the full variable domain: KAGVTQTPRYLIKTRGQQVTLSCSPISGHRSVSWYQQTPGQGLQFLFEYFSETQRNKGNFPGRFSGRQFSNSRSEMNVSTLELGDSALYLCASSLGLAVAYNEQFFGPGTRLTVL.

This clone was picked up one time. The chain recombines TRBV6-6 with TRBJ2-7; the match to TRBD1 covers 7 bases. Germline CDR1 is MNHNY and CDR2 is SVGAGI (reference sequence). V shed 2 bases and J 6 bases; nucleotides not matched to a gene: 4. The length of the CDR3 is 13 residues. CDR3 nucleotides: TGTGCCAGCAGTTACCGGACAGGTTCCGAGCAGTACTTC. Residues: CASSYRTGSEQYF.

On this clone itself: This same CDR3 is encoded by further DNA sequences in the sample. The chain combines TRBV9 with TRBJ2-1; TRBD1 aligns across 8 bases. After removal of 7 bases from V and 8 bases from J, the junction contained 14 bases not matched to a gene. CDR1 and CDR2 from the germline V gene are SGDLS and YYNGEE. This CDR3 is built from 15 residues. The CDR3 loop reads CASGNPKDREDEQFF. The CDR3 region has the DNA TGTGCCAGCGGTAACCCTAAGGACAGGGAGGATGAGCAGTTCTTC.

This chain links TRBV7-8 with TRBJ2-5; D is unresolved. The CDR3 contains 18 residues. The V gene lost 2 bases and the J gene lost 0 bases, with 19 bases spanning the gap. Germline-derived CDR1 and CDR2 are SGHVS and FQNEAQ. CDR3 protein: CASSLRQNVLQNQETQYF. Written as DNA, the CDR3 is TGTGCCAGCAGCTTACGGCAGAACGTTCTCCAAAACCAAGAGACCCAGTACTTC.

The chain has TRBV27 and TRBJ2-1, with TRBD2 matching 10 bases. CDR1 and CDR2 from the germline V gene are MNHEY and SMNVEV (reference sequence). Losses at the gene ends were 6 bases for V and 2 bases for J; bases not matched to a gene: 7. This CDR3 comprises 16 residues. CDR3 in amino acids: CASSFSGGLPYNEQFF. The CDR3 DNA follows: TGTGCCAGCAGCTTTAGCGGGGGGCTTCCCTACAATGAGCAGTTCTTC.

The V call is TRBV29-1, the J call TRBJ2-7; TRBD2 is a possible D gene (6 bases). Germline values: CDR1 SQVTM, CDR2 ANQGSEA. V was pared by 3 bases and J by 9 bases, with 18 bases between. This CDR3 is built from 13 residues. The CDR3 DNA reads as TGCAGCGTTGAGGGTGGCCGCGAGGAGGGGCAGTACTTC. Its translation is CSVEGGREEGQYF.

The chain links TRBV6-1 to TRBJ2-7, with 11 bases that match TRBD1. V lost 8 bases to trimming and J lost 4 bases; unmatched junction nucleotides: 10. CDR3 length equals 15 residues. Germline V gene data show CDR1 as MNHNS and CDR2 as SASEGT. The DNA for the CDR3 is TGTGCCAGCGATGCGTTCAGGGACAGGGGGTACGAGCAGTACTTC. Protein product: CASDAFRDRGYEQYF.

This sequence joins TRBV2 and TRBJ1-2; a possible D gene is TRBD1 (5 bases). Germline assignment: CDR1 SNHLY and CDR2 FYNNEI. Trimming cost V 1 base and J 2 bases, with 8 bases left between them. The length of the CDR3 is 14 residues. DNA for the CDR3: TGTGCCAGCAGTGAAGGGGGGGGGAACTATGGCTACACCTTC. As protein: CASSEGGGNYGYTF. Full variable domain (outside the CDR3, taken from reference TRBV2 and TRBJ1-2): EPEVTQTPSHQVTQMGQEVILRCVPISNHLYFYWYRQILGQKVEFLVSFYNNEISEKSEIFDDQFSVERPDGSNFTLKIRSTKLEDSAMYFCASSEGGGNYGYTFGSGTRLTVV.

V is TRBV5-6 and J is TRBJ1-1; no reliable D call. Trimming left V 4 bases short and J 8 bases short, with 12 bases between. This CDR3 has 12 amino acids. Germline lookup yields CDR1 SGHDT and CDR2 YYEEEE. The CDR3 DNA is TGTGCCAGCAGCCCTACAATGAAGGAAGCTTTCTTT. It specifies CASSPTMKEAFF.

This rearrangement joins TRBV2 to TRBJ2-1; D gene unclear. Germline V gives CDR1 SNHLY, CDR2 FYNNEI. The CDR3 extends over 13 amino acids. Trimming stripped 3 bases from V and 10 bases from J, with 13 bases between. The CDR3 nucleotides read TGTGCCAGCAGTGATAGTGCACTACGGGAGCAGTTCTTC. Amino acid sequence: CASSDSALREQFF.

The genes are TRBV7-9 and TRBJ2-7, with D maybe TRBD1 (6 bases). Germline CDR1 reads SEHNR; CDR2 reads FQNEAQ (reference sequence). V lost 0 bases, J lost 1 base, and 7 bases lay in between. The CDR3 is made up of 14 amino acids. The DNA for the CDR3 is TGTGCCAGCAGCTTAGCAACAGGGTCCTACGAGCAGTACTTC. It translates to CASSLATGSYEQYF. Full variable domain (remainder filled in from reference TRBV7-9 and TRBJ2-7): DTGVSQNPRHKITKRGQNVTFRCDPISEHNRLYWYRQTLGQGPEFLTYFQNEAQLEKSRLLSDRFSAERPKGSFSTLEIQRTEQGDSAMYLCASSLATGSYEQYFGPGTRLTVT.

This chain joins TRBV7-2 and TRBJ2-3; D ambiguous. V gave up 3 bases and J gave up 6 bases, with 4 bases separating them. The CDR3 contains 11 residues. Germline CDR1 SGHTA, CDR2 FQGNSA. The CDR3: CASSLMDTQYF. Here the CDR3 DNA reads TGTGCCAGCAGCTTGATGGATACGCAGTATTTT. The full variable domain, in which reference TRBV7-2 and TRBJ2-3 provide the parts outside the CDR3, is GAGVSQSPSNKVTEKGKDVELRCDPISGHTALYWYRQSLGQGLEFLIYFQGNSAPDKSGLPSDRFSAERTGGSVSTLTIQRTQQEDSAVYLCASSLMDTQYFGPGTRLTVL.

The chain is built from TRBV13 and TRBJ2-3; 11 bases fit TRBD1. CDR1 is PRHDT and CDR2 is FYEKMQ in the germline V gene (reference sequence). Losses at the gene ends were 6 bases for V and 3 bases for J; bases not matched to a gene: 11. The CDR3 consists of 17 residues. CDR3 amino acids: CASSYNTGTGGTDTQYF. Here the CDR3 DNA reads TGTGCCAGCAGTTATAACACCGGGACAGGGGGAACAGATACGCAGTATTTT.

The V gene is TRBV4-1, the J gene TRBJ2-7, with D perhaps given as TRBD1 or TRBD2 (5 bases each). There are 15 residues in the CDR3. V dropped 3 bases and J dropped 4 bases, with 16 bases sitting between them. Per germline, CDR1 MGHRA and CDR2 YSYEKL. CDR3 amino acids: CASSHSGTQNYEQYF. In DNA, the CDR3 is TGCGCCAGCAGCCACTCCGGGACCCAGAATTACGAGCAGTACTTC.

This chain uses TRBV6-7 with TRBJ1-3; TRBD1 agrees at 7 bases. TRBV6-7 is treated as an ORF (open reading frame) with a function not yet certain. This CDR3 region has 16 residues. V shed 9 bases, J shed 0 bases, and the junction held 11 bases outside the gene matches. CDR3 sequence reads: CASSTGVDDSGNTIYF. Here the CDR3 DNA reads TGTGCCAGTAGCACAGGGGTAGACGACTCTGGAAACACCATATATTTT.

The chain recombines TRBV19 with TRBJ2-7; TRBD2 might be the D (6 bases). CDR1 LNHDA and CDR2 SQIVND come from the germline V gene (reference sequence). The CDR3 contains 15 residues. The germline V and J ends were trimmed by 4 bases and 1 base, with 14 bases remaining between them. Written as DNA, the CDR3 is TGTGCCAGTAGTACCTTAGCGGACCCTTCCTACGAGCAGTACTTC. Encoded protein: CASSTLADPSYEQYF.

The chain combines TRBV5-6 with TRBJ1-2; no firm D call. The germline V and J ends were trimmed by 4 bases and 4 bases, with 11 bases remaining between them. The CDR3 spans 13 residues. Germline V lookup: CDR1 SGHDT, CDR2 YYEEEE. The CDR3 nucleotides are TGTGCCAGCAGCCAGGACTCACTCTATGGCTACACCTTC. Translation gives CASSQDSLYGYTF.

In its sample, this clone was seen once. V gene TRBV6-5 combines with J gene TRBJ1-1; D call uncertain. V lost 0 bases to trimming and J lost 8 bases, with 4 bases between them. Germline-derived CDR1 and CDR2 are MNHEY and SVGAGI. The CDR3 is 11 amino acids. CDR3 in DNA: TGTGCCAGCAGTTACTCCCAGGAAGCTTTCTTT. Protein sequence: CASSYSQEAFF.

This clone was observed a single time. This sequence joins TRBV18 and TRBJ2-5; no reliable D call. In germline, CDR1 is KGHSH, CDR2 LQKENI. The germline V and J ends were trimmed by 5 bases and 5 bases, with 9 bases remaining between them. The CDR3 has 12 amino acids. The CDR3 nucleotides are TGTGCCAGCTCAGCCTACTCGGAGACCCAGTACTTC. This gives the protein CASSAYSETQYF.